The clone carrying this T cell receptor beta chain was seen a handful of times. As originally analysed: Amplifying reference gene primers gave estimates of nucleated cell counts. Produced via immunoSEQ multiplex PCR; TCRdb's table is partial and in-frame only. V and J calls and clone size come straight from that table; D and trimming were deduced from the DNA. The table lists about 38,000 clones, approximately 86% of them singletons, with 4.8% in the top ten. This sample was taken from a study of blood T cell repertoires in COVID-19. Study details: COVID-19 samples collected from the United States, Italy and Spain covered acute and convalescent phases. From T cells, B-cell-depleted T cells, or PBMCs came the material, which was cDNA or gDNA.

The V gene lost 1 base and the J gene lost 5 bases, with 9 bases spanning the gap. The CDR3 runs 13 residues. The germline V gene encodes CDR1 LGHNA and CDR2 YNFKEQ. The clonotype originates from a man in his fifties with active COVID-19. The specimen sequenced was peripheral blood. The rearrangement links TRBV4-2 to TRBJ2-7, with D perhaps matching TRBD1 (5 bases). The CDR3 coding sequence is TGTGCCAGCAGCCAAGTCAGCAGGGACGAGCAGTACTTC. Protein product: CASSQVSRDEQYF.